The T cell receptor (beta chain) under discussion was sequenced for a study of regulatory T cells in long-lasting Graves disease (dated by TCRdb to about 2021). A note on the overall study: Persistent Graves' disease was defined as antithyroid drug treatment for over 5 years with persistently positive TSH receptor autoantibodies. This study used TCR sequencing and RNA sequencing of peripheral blood to compare persistent Graves' disease patients against newly diagnosed Graves' disease patients. The study took place in China and was registered as a clinical trial. A total of some 35 samples underwent TCR sequencing: some 13 from persistent and 20 from newly diagnosed Graves' disease patients. In the clinical cohort, patients with persistent Graves' disease had used antithyroid drugs for an average of roughly ten years.

What the work shows at the level of the full study, not this receptor alone: Lower TCR Shannon entropy and fewer highly expanded clones were observed in persistent Graves' disease patients than in newly diagnosed patients, which suggested clonal expansion. Only peripheral blood was studied, because thyroid tissue, the primary lesion, was inaccessible. The small sample size was acknowledged by the authors as a limitation that may reduce accuracy. More public clonotypes were shared among persistent patients (roughly 3,000) than among newly diagnosed patients (more than 900). Sequencing and analysis were limited to the TCR beta chain. TRBV28, TRBJ1-2 and TRBJ2-5 were preferentially used in persistent disease, while TRBV20-1 and TRBJ2-1 were favored in newly diagnosed disease.

The protocol used for the library was multiplex PCR. Data came from an Illumina HiSeq 4000. To build TCR beta libraries, CDR3 regions were amplified by Arm-PCR using iRepertoire HTBI primers. Gel purification was performed on PCR products prior to sequencing. The original pipeline was this. Gene usage analysis of CDR3 amino acid clonotypes used the approximately 62 TRBV and more than 13 TRBJ segments found across samples. COPE and FqMerger were used to merge the filtered high-quality paired reads into contigs. BLAST was used to align contigs to the IMGT TRBV, TRBD and TRBJ reference genes, and CDR3 was defined following IMGT. Any clonotype with a frequency above 0.1% was classified as a highly expanded clone. Repertoire diversity was measured by Shannon entropy, and V-J evenness by the Gini coefficient. A clonotype found in more than one individual was treated as public. The public reads were reanalyzed by TCRdb: fastp trimming at Q25, MiXCR alignment, in-frame beta chains only. CDR3 protein sequences are deduplicated, and each keeps its most common genes and DNA. These V and J calls are TCRdb output, not the study's own analysis. This sample has around 300,000 distinct CDR3 sequences in its table, and under 25% of those were observed once. Around three fifths of the sample comes from the top ten.

The sample's time point label is to be understood as: persistent/refractory GD, antithyroid drugs over 5 years with positive TRAb. For both TCR sequencing and RNA sequencing, RNA was extracted from PBMCs using TRIzol. The diagnosis of Graves' disease followed American Thyroid Association guidelines. Patients for the study were recruited at an endocrinology department in Xi'an, China. Each patient gave 8.5 to 9.5 milliliters of peripheral blood, collected in an EDTA anticoagulant tube. PBMCs were isolated by Ficoll Paque Plus density gradient separation without further T cell sorting. RNA quality was checked with an Agilent 2100 Bioanalyzer and agarose gel, and concentration with a NanoDrop 2000. The CDR3 runs 13 residues from the cysteine to the phenylalanine. Of all the DNA, just the CDR3 is kept, 39 bases in frame from base 1. Looking up the germline V gene yields CDR1 SQVTM and CDR2 ANQGSEA. V loses 4 bases, J loses 4 bases, and the germline ends lie 14 bases apart.

This clonotype came up many times. There is no known antigen for this receptor. Qualities for individual bases were not recorded, and no much larger clone is one base off. In this chain, TRBV29-1 is recombined with TRBJ2-7; D gene: possibly TRBD2, on 6 matching bases. The input for sequencing was peripheral blood mononuclear cells (PBMCs), taken when the disease was refractory, from a patient treated with antithyroid drugs. The receptor was derived from a female donor with Graves disease. Here the CDR3 is given as CSVGLAGRYEQYF. The DNA sequence is as follows: TGCAGCGTTGGACTCGCGGGAAGGTACGAGCAGTACTTC.